Listed here are 23 T cell receptor beta chains from one sample, sequenced in a study of OX40 agonist ivuxolimab in advanced cancers. Assay: immunoSEQ multiplex PCR; the TCRdb copy retains only in-frame clones and omits some. The sample lists approximately 69,000 clones, around four fifths seen once, with 5.5% to 7.5% in the top ten. The specimen comprised CD4+ or CD8+ T cells sorted from blood, sampled in a trial of the OX40 agonist ivuxolimab. The source is an adult with an advanced solid tumor such as melanoma, head and neck, liver or kidney cancer.

The table lists this clone with a few counts. The genes are TRBV9 and TRBJ2-7, with D tentatively TRBD2 (5 bases). The V end lost 5 bases, the J end lost 0 bases, and 18 bases lay between the germline ends. The CDR3 runs 16 residues. From germline, CDR1 is SGDLS and CDR2 YYNGEE. This CDR3 reads CASSPVGRTCSYEQYV. The CDR3 DNA sequence: TGTGCCAGCAGTCCTGTGGGGAGAACTTGCTCCTACGAGCAGTACGTC.

This chain uses TRBV2 with TRBJ2-1, with 8 bases matching TRBD1. The CDR3 contains 13 residues. V was pared by 10 bases and J by 15 bases, with 17 bases of the junction left unmatched. Germline CDR1 and CDR2: SNHLY and FYNNEI. This CDR3 is CATSEGQVILRFF. The CDR3 DNA reads TGTGCCACCTCGGAGGGACAGGTGATATTACGGTTCTTC.

The rearrangement joins TRBV4-2 to TRBJ2-7; possibly TRBD1 or TRBD2 for D (5 bases each). There are 15 residues in the CDR3. Germline loops: CDR1 LGHNA, CDR2 YNFKEQ. Trimming stripped 0 bases from V and 2 bases from J, with 11 bases between. The CDR3 DNA reads as TGTGCCAGCAGCCAAGATTGGGGGTACGCCTACGAGCAGTACTTC. Protein: CASSQDWGYAYEQYF.

The chain has TRBV7-9 and TRBJ1-2; 8 bases match TRBD1. J lost 4 bases, V lost 1 base, and 8 bases had no gene match. The germline gives CDR1 SEHNR, CDR2 FQNEAQ (reference sequence). The CDR3 length is 16 residues. The CDR3 loop reads CASSLGRGQELYGYTF. The CDR3 bases are TGTGCCAGCAGCTTAGGGCGGGGACAGGAACTCTATGGCTACACCTTC.

This sequence joins TRBV6-4 and TRBJ1-2; 9 bases agree with TRBD1. Losses at the gene ends were 6 bases for V and 4 bases for J; bases not matched to a gene: 12. Germline values: CDR1 MRHNA, CDR2 SNTAGT. The CDR3 loop spans 16 amino acids. The CDR3: CASRQSPGQGTYGYTF. The CDR3 DNA is TGTGCCAGCAGACAGAGCCCGGGACAGGGAACCTATGGCTACACCTTC.

This chain links TRBV4-2 with TRBJ1-4, with D uncertain. Trimming removed 0 bases at V and 7 bases at J, with 3 bases between. Germline CDR1 reads LGHNA; CDR2 reads YNFKEQ. This CDR3 region has 12 residues. The chain's CDR3 is CASSQDSEKLFF. The DNA of the CDR3 is TGTGCCAGCAGCCAAGACAGTGAAAAACTGTTTTTT.

V is TRBV27 and J is TRBJ2-1; 12 bases line up with TRBD2. The CDR3 is 14 amino acids. The germline gives CDR1 MNHEY, CDR2 SMNVEV (reference sequence). Unmatched junction bases numbered 4, after V lost 5 bases and J lost 8 bases. For the CDR3, the DNA is TGTGCCAGCAGTCTAGCGGGAGGGCCTCATGAGCAGTTCTTC. The encoded protein is CASSLAGGPHEQFF.

This clone has a single count. The gene calls are TRBV27 and TRBJ2-7; maybe TRBD1 (6 bases). The germline gives CDR1 MNHEY, CDR2 SMNVEV (reference sequence). The CDR3 contains 15 residues. Trimming took 0 bases from V and 2 from J, leaving 11 bases between them. This CDR3 reads CASSLSTGTTYEQYF. The DNA for the CDR3 is TGTGCCAGCAGTTTATCGACAGGAACCACCTACGAGCAGTACTTC.

This clone was recorded once. Germline and junction disagree at one end, which may indicate a read error. The same CDR3 is also encoded by other DNA sequences in this sample. DNA of the CDR3: TGCAGCGTTGCCGTGAACACCGGGGAGCTATTTTTT. Translating gives CSVAVNTGELFF. The V gene is TRBV29-1, the J gene TRBJ2-2; possibly TRBD2 for D (5 bases). This CDR3 contains 12 residues. CDR1 and CDR2 from the germline V gene are SQVTM and ANQGSEA.

This clone was picked up one time. The gene calls are TRBV19 and TRBJ2-2, with 10 bases matching TRBD1. This CDR3 has 15 residues. Per the germline V gene, CDR1 is LNHDA and CDR2 is SQIVND (reference sequence). The ends lost 4 bases at V and 6 bases at J; junction bases unmatched: 5. This CDR3 reads CASSTGQGISGELFF. For the CDR3, the DNA is TGTGCCAGTAGTACGGGACAGGGGATCTCCGGGGAGCTGTTTTTT.

This clone occurred once. The chain uses TRBV7-2 and TRBJ2-1; D not resolved. Trimming removed 2 bases at V and 0 bases at J, with 14 bases between. There are 17 residues in the CDR3. Germline V lookup: CDR1 SGHTA, CDR2 FQGNSA. The CDR3 loop reads CASSLSVGHSSYNEQFF. The CDR3 coding sequence is TGTGCCAGCAGCTTATCCGTCGGGCACTCCTCCTACAATGAGCAGTTCTTC.

The V and J genes are TRBV28 and TRBJ1-2, with D possibly matching TRBD1 (5 bases). The CDR3 extends over 14 amino acids. The V end lost 6 bases, the J end lost 2 bases, and 13 bases lay between the germline ends. Germline V lookup: CDR1 MDHEN, CDR2 SYDVKM. The CDR3 region has the DNA TGTGCCAGCAGACCCGGGACGGTGAACTATGGCTACACCTTC. Its translation is CASRPGTVNYGYTF.

V usage is TRBV28 and J usage is TRBJ2-4, with D possibly being TRBD1 (5 bases). V was cut by 6 bases and J by 0 bases, with 15 bases left in between. The length of the CDR3 is 16 residues. The V gene's germline CDR1 is MDHEN and CDR2 SYDVKM. In DNA form, the CDR3 reads TGTGCCAGCAGCCCCCGAGGACATCTAGCCAAAAACATTCAGTACTTC. It encodes CASSPRGHLAKNIQYF. Full variable domain (remainder filled in from reference TRBV28 and TRBJ2-4): DVKVTQSSRYLVKRTGEKVFLECVQDMDHENMFWYRQDPGLGLRLIYFSYDVKMKEKGDIPEGYSVSREKKERFSLILESASTNQTSMYLCASSPRGHLAKNIQYFGAGTRLSVL.

The chain links TRBV4-2 to TRBJ2-3; TRBD2 agrees at 7 bases. CDR1 LGHNA and CDR2 YNFKEQ come from the germline V gene. Unmatched junction bases numbered 8, after V lost 4 bases and J lost 4 bases. CDR3 size: 15 residues. In DNA, the CDR3 is TGTGCCAGCAGCCTGCCTGGCGGGGGATCAGATACGCAGTATTTT. Protein sequence: CASSLPGGGSDTQYF.

To note about this clone: An end of the junction differs from the germline gene, which may be a read error. Other DNA sequences in the same sample also yield this CDR3. CDR3 region: CASSGSAAWHEQYF. The CDR3 DNA is TGTGCCAGCAGCGGGTCGGCCGCGTGGCACGAACAGTACTTC. The gene calls are TRBV9 and TRBJ2-7; D unclear. The V gene's germline CDR1 is SGDLS and CDR2 YYNGEE. The CDR3 loop spans 14 amino acids.

This chain connects TRBV15 to TRBJ1-5; D may be TRBD1 (5 bases). The CDR3 totals 14 residues. Looked up from germline, CDR1 is LNHNV and CDR2 is YYDKDF (reference sequence). Trimming pared 8 bases from V and 1 base from J, leaving 12 bases between. CDR3 sequence: CATSGGRSNQPQHF. CDR3 coding DNA: TGTGCCACCTCGGGGGGGAGGAGCAATCAGCCCCAGCATTTT.

The V and J genes are TRBV28 and TRBJ2-5, with a weak D call TRBD1 (6 bases). The J call may be in error: the DNA end matches TRBJ2-7 better. Germline loops: CDR1 MDHEN, CDR2 SYDVKM. The CDR3 has 16 amino acids. The CDR3 sequence: CASSFRLGTTSYEQYF. CDR3 bases: TGTGCCAGCAGTTTTAGGTTGGGGACAACCAGCTACGAGCAGTACTTC.

This clone was recorded once. The V call is TRBV2, the J call TRBJ2-5, with TRBD2 matching over 9 bases. V shed 3 bases and J 0 bases; nucleotides not matched to a gene: 8. From germline, CDR1 is SNHLY and CDR2 FYNNEI. The CDR3 has 17 amino acids. CDR3 nucleotides: TGTGCCAGCAGTGATGGGCGAGCGGGGGGCTACCAAGAGACCCAGTACTTC. As protein: CASSDGRAGGYQETQYF.

The chain combines TRBV7-9 with TRBJ2-1; D is undetermined. CDR1 and CDR2 (germline): SEHNR, FQNEAQ (reference sequence). Trimming pared 3 bases from V and 8 bases from J, leaving 14 bases between. The CDR3 runs to 14 residues. DNA of the CDR3: TGTGCCAGCAGCTTGTTTTCCGCAAGCGATGAGCAGTTCTTC. This translates into CASSLFSASDEQFF.

The CDR3 sequence is CASSLAGNYGYTF. As DNA, the CDR3 is TGTGCCAGCAGTTTAGCAGGCAACTATGGCTACACCTTC. This sequence joins TRBV27 and TRBJ1-2; D not certain. Germline V gene sequence: CDR1 MNHEY, CDR2 SMNVEV (reference sequence). Trimming pared 2 bases from V and 2 bases from J, leaving 6 bases between. The CDR3 contains 13 residues.

The chain recombines TRBV7-8 with TRBJ1-2, with D perhaps matching TRBD1 (5 bases). The CDR3 length is 15 residues. The germline V and J ends were trimmed by 5 bases and 0 bases, with 13 bases remaining between them. Germline lookup yields CDR1 SGHVS and CDR2 FQNEAQ. CDR3 sequence (DNA): TGTGCCAGCAGCGATACCGACAGCACTAACTATGGCTACACCTTC. Protein product: CASSDTDSTNYGYTF.

The CDR3, as DNA: TGTGCCAGCAGCTTGTCGGTAGAGCAGTACTTC. This sequence encodes CASSLSVEQYF. The gene calls are TRBV5-6 and TRBJ2-7; no reliable D call. The CDR3 has 11 residues. V dropped 1 base and J dropped 7 bases, with 6 bases sitting between them. Germline lookup yields CDR1 SGHDT and CDR2 YYEEEE.

The rearrangement uses TRBV4-2 and TRBJ1-4; 7 bases fit TRBD1. The CDR3 extends over 14 amino acids. V lost 1 base to trimming and J lost 7 bases; unmatched junction nucleotides: 3. The germline V gene encodes CDR1 LGHNA and CDR2 YNFKEQ. The CDR3 region has the DNA TGTGCCAGCAGCCAAGGAGGGGGCGGTGAAAAACTGTTTTTT. This codes for CASSQGGGGEKLFF.